Presented here are 27 T cell receptor beta chains from one specimen sequenced in a study of T cell responses to AZD1222 COVID-19 vaccine. Generated by immunoSEQ multiplex PCR, the TCRdb table keeps only in-frame clones and is missing some. The data show more than 95,000 clones, over 70% seen once. This material consisted of peripheral blood, taken on day 0 of AZD1222 vaccination. These receptor sequences come from an adult in good health.

This chain links TRBV20-1 with TRBJ2-1, with TRBD2 identical over 8 bases. Germline lookup yields CDR1 DFQATT and CDR2 SNEGSKA (reference sequence). The junction had 15 bases not matched to a gene; V was cut back by 3 bases and J by 2 bases. CDR3 length equals 18 residues. CDR3 DNA sequence: TGCAGTGCTAGTTTCCTAGCGGGCGTCCTCAGCACCTACAATGAGCAGTTCTTC. Its translation is CSASFLAGVLSTYNEQFF.

The V gene is TRBV15, the J gene TRBJ2-7; D is perhaps TRBD1 (7 bases). The CDR3 has 16 residues. Germline V gene sequence: CDR1 LNHNV, CDR2 YYDKDF (reference sequence). Trimming cost V 0 bases and J 2 bases, with 14 bases left between them. This CDR3 is CATSRDLSRGAYEQYF. The CDR3 DNA reads as TGTGCCACCAGCAGAGATCTATCCAGGGGGGCCTACGAGCAGTACTTC.

This clone was counted once. This sequence joins TRBV18 and TRBJ1-1; D is ambiguous. The CDR3 is made up of 13 amino acids. CDR1 is KGHSH and CDR2 is LQKENI in the germline V gene. The V and J ends lost 3 bases and 3 bases respectively, with 8 bases between them. CDR3 nucleotide sequence: TGTGCCAGCTCACCGGACCGGGACACTGAAGCTTTCTTT. It specifies CASSPDRDTEAFF.

V gene TRBV7-2 combines with J gene TRBJ1-1; 7 positions match TRBD1. The CDR3 contains 15 residues. Germline CDR1 reads SGHTA; CDR2 reads FQGNSA. The V segment lost 4 bases and the J segment 0 bases; nucleotides outside the gene matches: 5. This chain's CDR3 is CASSYSGGLNTEAFF. CDR3 bases: TGTGCCAGCAGCTACTCAGGGGGATTGAACACTGAAGCTTTCTTT.

The chain recombines TRBV7-2 with TRBJ1-3; D remains unclear. This CDR3 contains 15 residues. Germline loops: CDR1 SGHTA, CDR2 FQGNSA. V gave up 2 bases and J gave up 4 bases, with 12 bases separating them. The CDR3 loop is CASSLWVGAGNTIYF. The CDR3 DNA reads as TGTGCCAGCAGCTTATGGGTAGGAGCAGGAAACACCATATATTTT.

This chain links TRBV10-3 with TRBJ2-1; D is unclear. This CDR3 is 18 amino acids long. The V end was cut by 0 bases, the J end by 0 bases, with 15 bases between. Germline V lookup: CDR1 ENHRY, CDR2 SYGVKD. The CDR3 region is CAISESEAPYSSYNEQFF. CDR3 nucleotides: TGTGCCATCAGTGAGTCAGAGGCTCCCTATAGCTCCTACAATGAGCAGTTCTTC.

A note on this clone: The same CDR3 also results from other DNA sequences found in this sample. The rearrangement links TRBV15 to TRBJ1-5, with D uncertain. The CDR3 is 14 residues long. Germline CDR1 is LNHNV and CDR2 is YYDKDF (reference sequence). V lost 0 bases and J 1 base, leaving 4 bases between the germline ends. CDR3 region: CATSRDSSNQPQHF. The CDR3 nucleotides read TGTGCCACCAGCAGAGACAGCAGCAATCAGCCCCAGCATTTT.

This clone was seen once. Here the CDR3 DNA reads TGTGCCAGCAAACTCACCGGGACAGGGAATGGCTACACCTTC. Translating gives CASKLTGTGNGYTF. The chain is built from TRBV27 and TRBJ1-2; TRBD1 matches at 9 bases. Losses at the gene ends were 7 bases for V and 6 bases for J; bases not matched to a gene: 9. The V gene's germline CDR1 is MNHEY and CDR2 SMNVEV (reference sequence). The CDR3 has 14 amino acids.

The chain has TRBV18 and TRBJ2-7; 7 bases fit TRBD1. Germline loops: CDR1 KGHSH, CDR2 LQKENI. The CDR3 has 15 amino acids. The trim removed 5 bases at V and 3 bases at J, leaving 10 bases unmatched. For the CDR3, the DNA is TGTGCCAGCTCAGACCACTGGACAGGCGGCTACGAGCAGTACTTC. It translates to CASSDHWTGGYEQYF.

The chain employs TRBV9 and TRBJ2-2, with 9 bases lining up with TRBD2. V shed 3 bases, J shed 6 bases, and the junction held 12 bases outside the gene matches. Germline V gives CDR1 SGDLS, CDR2 YYNGEE. The CDR3 loop spans 17 amino acids. In nucleotides, the CDR3 is TGTGCCAGCAGCGAAAGCCCAGGGACTAGCATCTCCGGGGAGCTGTTTTTT. Residues: CASSESPGTSISGELFF.

V gene TRBV13 combines with J gene TRBJ2-7; D is unclear. CDR1 is PRHDT, CDR2 FYEKMQ, per germline (reference sequence). V was cut by 4 bases and J by 0 bases, with 16 bases left in between. The CDR3 runs to 16 residues. CDR3 sequence: CASSSAVSENSYEQYF. The CDR3 DNA reads as TGTGCCAGCAGCTCAGCCGTAAGTGAAAACTCCTACGAGCAGTACTTC.

The chain uses TRBV7-2 and TRBJ2-7, with TRBD2 matching over 9 bases. Trimming cost V 5 bases and J 4 bases; bases outside gene matches: 6. In germline, CDR1 is SGHTA, CDR2 FQGNSA. The CDR3 loop spans 14 amino acids. The CDR3 bases are TGTGCCAGCAGCCCCCTAGCGGGATCGTACGAGCAGTACTTC. Amino acid sequence: CASSPLAGSYEQYF.

This chain links TRBV7-8 with TRBJ1-2, with 11 positions matching TRBD1. J gave up 7 bases and V 3 bases, and 1 base lay outside the gene matches. The CDR3 runs 13 residues. The germline V gene has CDR1 SGHVS and CDR2 FQNEAQ. The CDR3 sequence: CASSLGQGGGYTF. The DNA of the CDR3 is TGTGCCAGCAGCTTGGGACAGGGGGGTGGCTACACCTTC.

The chain combines TRBV9 with TRBJ1-1; no clear D. Germline V gene sequence: CDR1 SGDLS, CDR2 YYNGEE. The V end was cut by 0 bases, the J end by 1 base, with 4 bases between. CDR3 length: 13 amino acids. CDR3 sequence (DNA): TGTGCCAGCAGCGTAGTTACGAACACTGAAGCTTTCTTT. It encodes CASSVVTNTEAFF.

The J gene is TRBJ2-7, the V gene TRBV18, with D possibly matching TRBD2 (5 bases). This CDR3 has 13 amino acids. Germline V CDR1 and CDR2: KGHSH, LQKENI. Between the trimmed V and J ends, which lost 2 bases and 7 bases, there was a span of 12 bases. CDR3 nucleotide sequence: TGTGCCAGCTCACCAGGGCGGGCCCGGGAGCAGTACTTC. It is translated as CASSPGRAREQYF.

This clone was seen a handful of times. V is TRBV5-4 and J is TRBJ1-2; D ambiguous. Per germline, CDR1 SGHNT and CDR2 YYREEE (reference sequence). The CDR3 contains 13 residues. Trimming stripped 1 base from V and 8 bases from J, with 12 bases between. In DNA, the CDR3 is TGTGCCAGCAGCTTGTCAAGGGTAGGAGGCTACACCTTC. Translation: CASSLSRVGGYTF.

This chain uses TRBV6-5 with TRBJ2-1, with 7 bases fitting TRBD1. The CDR3 is 13 residues long. CDR1 and CDR2 from the germline V gene are MNHEY and SVGAGI. The V segment lost 2 bases and the J segment 10 bases; nucleotides outside the gene matches: 5. CDR3 region: CASSYPPGQEQFF. CDR3 DNA: TGTGCCAGCAGTTACCCCCCGGGACAGGAGCAGTTCTTC.

The chain employs TRBV24-1 and TRBJ2-2, with D perhaps being TRBD1 or TRBD2 (5 bases each). Germline V gene sequence: CDR1 KGHDR, CDR2 SFDVKD. This CDR3 is built from 13 residues. The ends were cut back, 5 bases at V and 4 bases at J, with 7 bases in the middle. CDR3 sequence: CATSAGSTGELFF. Here the CDR3 DNA reads TGTGCCACCAGTGCAGGGAGCACCGGGGAGCTGTTTTTT.

The rearrangement joins TRBV28 to TRBJ2-3; perhaps TRBD2 as D (5 bases). Germline V gene data show CDR1 as MDHEN and CDR2 as SYDVKM. The CDR3 consists of 20 residues. With 6 bases removed from V and 0 bases from J, the gap between germline ends came to 28 bases. CDR3 sequence (DNA): TGTGCCAGCAGCTGCAAGAACGAGTACGGGATTCCCTTTAGCACAGATACGCAGTATTTT. Encoded protein: CASSCKNEYGIPFSTDTQYF.

V gene TRBV7-9 combines with J gene TRBJ1-1; a weak D match, TRBD1 (6 bases). CDR3 size: 13 residues. The V end lost 3 bases, the J end lost 8 bases, and 13 bases lay between the germline ends. The germline gives CDR1 SEHNR, CDR2 FQNEAQ (reference sequence). The CDR3 is CASSFGQMPEAFF. DNA of the CDR3: TGTGCCAGCAGCTTCGGACAGATGCCCGAAGCTTTCTTT.

The V call is TRBV25-1, the J call TRBJ1-1; D might be TRBD1 (6 bases). The CDR3 sequence is 16 residues long. Germline-derived CDR1 and CDR2 are MGHDK and SYGVNS. V shed 5 bases and J shed 1 base, with 17 bases lying between them. The CDR3 sequence: CASSLTGRGRNTEAFF. In nucleotides, the CDR3 is TGTGCCAGCAGTTTAACAGGGAGAGGGAGGAACACTGAAGCTTTCTTT.

The chain joins TRBV7-8 to TRBJ2-7; perhaps TRBD2 as D (5 bases). CDR3 length equals 14 residues. CDR1 is SGHVS, CDR2 FQNEAQ, per germline. V lost 5 bases, J lost 3 bases, and 14 bases lay in between. In nucleotides, the CDR3 is TGTGCCAGCAGCGACCTCGGACTCAGCTACGAGCAGTACTTC. This codes for CASSDLGLSYEQYF.

The chain combines TRBV30 with TRBJ2-6; D ambiguous. V was cut by 5 bases and J by 2 bases, with 4 bases left in between. Per germline, CDR1 GTSNPN and CDR2 SVGIG (reference sequence). CDR3 length: 12 amino acids. The DNA for the CDR3 is TGTGCCTGGGGACCTGGGGCCAACGTCCTGACTTTC. Its protein product is CAWGPGANVLTF.

The chain employs TRBV5-1 and TRBJ2-5; 11 positions match TRBD1. The V and J ends lost 5 bases and 4 bases, in that order; junction bases with no gene match: 7. The CDR3 consists of 15 residues. Germline V gene data show CDR1 as SGHRS and CDR2 as YFSETQ. The CDR3 DNA is TGCGCCAGCAGATCTGGGACAGGGGGACGAGAGACCCAGTACTTC. Its translation: CASRSGTGGRETQYF. Based on the CDR3 plus reference TRBV5-1 and TRBJ2-5, the full variable domain is KAGVTQTPRYLIKTRGQQVTLSCSPISGHRSVSWYQQTPGQGLQFLFEYFSETQRNKGNFPGRFSGRQFSNSRSEMNVSTLELGDSALYLCASRSGTGGRETQYFGPGTRLLVL.

The rearrangement uses TRBV4-2 and TRBJ1-2, with 7 nucleotides matching TRBD1. CDR1 LGHNA and CDR2 YNFKEQ come from the germline V gene. Trimming at V came to 0 bases and at J to 8 bases, leaving 6 bases not matched to a gene. CDR3 length equals 14 residues. Written as DNA, the CDR3 is TGTGCCAGCAGCCAAGAGAGAACAGGGGAAGGCTACACCTTC. It encodes CASSQERTGEGYTF.

The chain links TRBV5-6 to TRBJ1-5, with TRBD1 as a possible D gene (5 bases). Trimming left V 2 bases short and J 4 bases short, with 7 bases between. The CDR3 length is 13 residues. In germline, CDR1 is SGHDT, CDR2 YYEEEE. Here the CDR3 reads CASSFGGNQPQHF. CDR3 nucleotides: TGTGCCAGCAGCTTTGGGGGGAATCAGCCCCAGCATTTT. Full variable domain (rest looked up from reference TRBV5-6 and TRBJ1-5): DAGVTQSPTHLIKTRGQQVTLRCSPKSGHDTVSWYQQALGQGPQFIFQYYEEEERQRGNFPDRFSGHQFPNYSSELNVNALLLGDSALYLCASSFGGNQPQHFGDGTRLSIL.

The rearrangement joins TRBV7-2 to TRBJ2-5; 11 bases line up with TRBD2. The CDR3 length is 17 residues. Germline CDR1 reads SGHTA; CDR2 reads FQGNSA. J gave up 2 bases and V 2 bases, and 7 bases lay outside the gene matches. In DNA form, the CDR3 reads TGTGCCAGCAGCTTATCGTCATTAGCGGGAGGGCAAGAGACCCAGTACTTC. It yields the protein CASSLSSLAGGQETQYF.